This TCR beta chain was retrieved from a study of neoadjuvant nivolumab and ipilimumab in lung cancer. Trimming left V 6 bases short and J 1 base short, with 14 bases between. The CDR3 consists of 15 residues. Looked up from germline, CDR1 is MGHRA and CDR2 is YSYEKL. Assay: immunoSEQ multiplex PCR; the TCRdb copy retains only in-frame clones and omits some. The sample has around 7,500 clones; less than 85% are singletons. Regarding this clone: What it binds is not known.

Study-wide findings and caveats: Pathologic regression was not significantly tied to TCR clonality. Blood richness before therapy tracked richness in tumors resected after neoadjuvant therapy.

The receptor comes from an adult with non-small cell lung cancer. Sequenced material: tumor tissue, taken after neoadjuvant nivolumab, alone or with ipilimumab, at or shortly before surgery. V usage is TRBV4-1 and J usage is TRBJ2-3; D ambiguous. CDR3 DNA sequence: TGCGCCAGCAGTGATCCCCTGGCCCGCACAGATACGCAGTATTTT. It specifies CASSDPLARTDTQYF.